The rows below give T cell receptor beta chains drawn from one sample of a study of blood T cell repertoires in COVID-19. Assay: immunoSEQ multiplex PCR; the TCRdb copy retains only in-frame clones and omits some. The sample yields roughly 250,000 clones, about 87% seen once. Sequenced sample: peripheral blood. These receptors were obtained from a human donor in a cohort sampled during active COVID-19. Each CDR3 is given with its conserved first and last residue. Each record gives: clone size, D gene, J gene, CDR3 length, V gene, CDR3 protein, CDR3 DNA. D genes are given only for firm matches. Only some rows state a clone size, as once, few, many or a class for expanded clones.

- TRBD1 TRBJ2-2 17 TRBV18 CASSTRRPGQGTGELFF TGTGCCAGCTCAACACGACGACCGGGACAGGGAACCGGGGAGCTGTTTTTT
once TRBD2 TRBJ2-2 16 TRBV5-4 CASSLIMGRGTGELFF TGTGCCAGCAGCTTGATCATGGGGCGGGGGACCGGGGAGCTGTTTTTT
- TRBD2 TRBJ2-2 17 TRBV4-1 CASSHQPGLGNPGELFF TGCGCCAGCAGCCACCAACCGGGACTAGGGAATCCCGGGGAGCTGTTTTTT
few TRBD1 TRBJ1-5 19 TRBV23-1 CASSPLAGQGAGSNQPQHF TGCGCCAGCAGTCCCTTGGCGGGACAGGGGGCCGGGAGCAATCAGCCCCAGCATTTT
once TRBD1 TRBJ2-7 13 TRBV11-2 CASGLGGRVEQYF TGTGCCAGCGGCCTAGGGGGCCGGGTCGAGCAGTACTTC
once - TRBJ1-4 15 TRBV24-1 CATSGGGATNEKLFF TGTGCCACCAGTGGTGGAGGTGCAACTAATGAAAAACTGTTTTTT
- - TRBJ1-1 14 TRBV7-8 CASSLVEAKTEAFF TGTGCCAGCAGCTTAGTGGAGGCCAAGACTGAAGCTTTCTTT
- TRBD1 TRBJ1-5 16 TRBV7-2 CASSPLRQGEYQPQHF TGTGCCAGCAGCCCCTTAAGACAGGGAGAATATCAGCCCCAGCATTTT
- - TRBJ2-4 14 TRBV11-2 CASSLGTQGFIQYF TGTGCCAGCAGCCTGGGTACCCAGGGATTCATTCAGTACTTC
- TRBD1 TRBJ2-3 14 TRBV6-5 CASSGQGNTDTQYF TGTGCCAGCAGCGGACAGGGGAACACAGATACGCAGTATTTT
- - TRBJ1-1 13 TRBV6-5 CASSSLDTMEAFF TGTGCCAGCAGTTCCTTGGACACAATGGAGGCTTTCTTT
- - TRBJ1-2 11 TRBV6-5 CASRKQYGYTF TGTGCCAGCAGGAAACAATATGGCTACACCTTC
- TRBD2 TRBJ2-3 15 TRBV19 CASSLRGGSTDTQYF TGTGCCAGTAGTTTGCGGGGGGGCAGCACAGATACGCAGTATTTT
few TRBD1 TRBJ1-1 14 TRBV28 CASREQGADAEAFF TGTGCGAGTCGGGAACAGGGGGCTGACGCTGAAGCTTTCTTT
once TRBD2 TRBJ2-1 13 TRBV20-1 CSASRGGLNEQFF TGCAGTGCTAGTCGGGGGGGACTCAATGAGCAGTTCTTC
once - TRBJ2-2 16 TRBV3-1/TRBV3-2 CASSQDFSRRTGELFF TGTGCCAGCAGCCAAGATTTTAGCAGGAGGACCGGGGAGCTGTTTTTT
- TRBD1 TRBJ2-2 15 TRBV7-9 CASSLRDRDTGELFF TGTGCCAGCAGCTTACGGGACAGGGACACCGGGGAGCTGTTTTTT
- - TRBJ2-2 13 TRBV9 CASSVGRLGELFF TGTGCCAGCAGCGTAGGGAGGCTGGGGGAGCTGTTTTTT
- - TRBJ2-6 18 TRBV5-1 CASSSQATGSSGANVLTF TGCGCCAGCAGCTCCCAAGCTACAGGGAGCTCTGGGGCCAACGTCCTGACTTTC
- TRBD1 TRBJ1-4 18 TRBV19 CASLDRTGLIATNEKLFF TGTGCCAGTCTGGACCGGACAGGCCTAATTGCAACTAATGAAAAACTGTTTTTT
- TRBD2 TRBJ2-3 15 TRBV7-2 CASSLTGGPPSEPYF TGTGCCAGCAGCTTGACGGGAGGCCCTCCTTCAGAGCCGTATTTT
- TRBD2 TRBJ2-2 16 TRBV27 CASSILSGRAAGELFF TGTGCCAGCAGTATACTTAGCGGGAGGGCCGCCGGGGAGCTGTTTTTT
- - TRBJ2-7 13 TRBV27 CASHGTHTLQQYF TGTGCCAGCCACGGGACTCACACCCTCCAGCAGTACTTC
- - TRBJ2-5 16 TRBV7-8 CASSLEGQGVLETQYF TGTGCCAGCAGCTTAGAGGGGCAAGGGGTTCTGGAGACCCAGTACTTC
- - TRBJ1-4 14 TRBV5-1 CASSLAAGGEKLFF TGCGCCAGCAGCTTGGCGGCCGGCGGGGAAAAACTGTTTTTT
- - TRBJ2-5 14 TRBV7-9 CASSKPIARETQYF TGTGCCAGCAGCAAGCCGATAGCACGAGAGACCCAGTACTTC
- - TRBJ2-7 16 TRBV11-2 CASSLVAAPYPYEQYF TGTGCCAGCAGCTTAGTAGCGGCGCCTTATCCCTACGAGCAGTACTTC
- TRBD1 TRBJ2-5 16 TRBV6-2/TRBV6-3 CASSYSGTGLQETQYF TGTGCCAGCAGTTACTCCGGGACAGGGTTACAAGAGACCCAGTACTTC
- - TRBJ2-3 15 TRBV18 CASSPGGGRTDTQYF TGTGCCAGCTCACCAGGGGGCGGTAGAACAGATACGCAGTATTTT
few - TRBJ1-2 15 TRBV15 CATSRPAGFNYGYTF TGTGCCACCAGCAGACCAGCAGGGTTTAACTATGGCTACACCTTC
- - TRBJ1-3 17 TRBV28 CASSLGGAYLSGNTIYF TGTGCCAGCAGTTTAGGGGGGGCCTACCTCTCTGGAAACACCATATATTTT
- TRBD2 TRBJ2-1 14 TRBV10-3 CAIGGVAGVNEQFF TGTGCCATCGGGGGGGTAGCGGGAGTCAATGAGCAGTTCTTC
- TRBD1 TRBJ1-4 13 TRBV15 CGTRQGVNEKLFF TGTGGCACTAGACAGGGGGTGAATGAAAAACTGTTTTTT
- - TRBJ1-6 13 TRBV19 CASLDRNNSPLHF TGTGCCAGCTTGGACAGAAATAATTCACCCCTCCACTTT
- - TRBJ2-7 13 TRBV18 CASSIDTRDEQYF TGTGCCAGCTCGATAGACACTAGGGACGAGCAGTACTTC
few TRBD2 TRBJ2-7 16 TRBV27 CASSLYYSGSSYEQYF TGTGCCAGCAGTTTGTACTATAGCGGGAGCTCCTACGAGCAGTACTTC
- TRBD1 TRBJ1-2 13 TRBV2 CASSEQGAWGYTF TGTGCCAGCAGCGAACAGGGGGCGTGGGGCTACACCTTC
- - TRBJ2-5 12 TRBV14 CASSHPGETQYF TGTGCCAGCAGCCACCCGGGGGAGACCCAGTACTTC
- - TRBJ1-6 12 TRBV7-8 CASSPSNSPLHF TGTGCCAGCAGCCCCTCGAATTCACCCCTCCACTTT
once TRBD1 TRBJ1-4 12 TRBV29-1 CSGGTGQEKLFF TGCAGCGGGGGGACAGGGCAGGAAAAACTGTTTTTT
- TRBD1 TRBJ1-2 15 TRBV15 CATSRDGRQGYGYTF TGTGCCACCAGCAGAGATGGAAGACAGGGATACGGCTACACCTTC
few TRBD2 TRBJ2-7 16 TRBV27 CASSFQVAGSSHEQYF TGTGCCAGCAGTTTTCAAGTAGCGGGGTCTTCCCACGAGCAGTACTTC
- - TRBJ2-1 14 TRBV10-3 CAINSEDSYNEQFF TGTGCCATCAACTCGGAGGACTCCTACAATGAGCAGTTCTTC
- TRBD2 TRBJ2-3 13 TRBV2 CASFPGGTDTQYF TGTGCCAGTTTTCCGGGGGGGACAGATACGCAGTATTTT
- TRBD2 TRBJ2-3 16 TRBV7-9 CASSPSMAGVTDTQYF TGTGCCAGCAGCCCCTCTATGGCGGGAGTGACAGATACGCAGTATTTT
- - TRBJ2-1 13 TRBV5-6 CASSLRRGSQQFF TGTGCCAGCAGCCTACGCAGGGGTTCCCAGCAGTTCTTC
- TRBD2 TRBJ2-3 15 TRBV6-1 CASSDLREFTDTQYF TGTGCCAGCAGTGATTTGCGGGAGTTTACAGATACGCAGTATTTT
few TRBD2 TRBJ2-3 16 TRBV3-1/TRBV3-2 CASSQLERGGTDTQYF TGTGCCAGCAGCCAACTTGAGCGGGGGGGCACAGATACGCAGTATTTT
- - TRBJ2-7 11 TRBV7-2 CASSLRYEQYF TGTGCCAGCAGCCTGAGGTACGAGCAGTACTTC
- TRBD1 TRBJ2-3 15 TRBV5-1 CASSLRGLGTDTQYF TGCGCCAGCAGCTTGAGGGGGCTCGGCACAGATACGCAGTATTTT
- - TRBJ1-2 11 TRBV6-1 CASSRDGGYTF TGTGCCAGCAGTAGAGATGGTGGCTACACCTTC
few - TRBJ2-7 18 TRBV2 CASSVTIKTGTVQVEQYF TGTGCCAGCAGTGTCACTATTAAAACAGGGACCGTCCAGGTCGAGCAGTACTTC
- TRBD1 TRBJ2-3 15 TRBV10-1 CASSDQGQGTDTQYF TGCGCCAGCAGTGATCAGGGACAGGGAACAGATACGCAGTATTTT
- - TRBJ2-1 11 TRBV18 CASSRGGEQFF TGTGCCAGCTCACGTGGCGGTGAGCAGTTCTTC